A single sample is the source of the 25 T cell receptor beta chains below, sequenced in a study of TIL therapy for anti-PD-1-resistant metastatic lung cancer. The time point was: pre-treatment sample, taken before nivolumab and TIL therapy. The tumor samples were excised metastases, mostly pleural nodules or supraclavicular lymph nodes. The libraries were made with immunoSEQ v3. TCRdb's copy holds only in-frame clones and misses some; the assay was immunoSEQ multiplex PCR. The data contain roughly 28,000 clones, 63% of them singletons. This specimen consisted of tumor tissue, obtained at baseline. The receptors were sampled from a woman between 25 and 80 years old with non-small cell lung cancer.

For the CDR3, the DNA is TGCAGCGTTGAAGATCCCGAATACTACAATGAGCAGTTCTTC. Amino acid sequence: CSVEDPEYYNEQFF. This chain uses TRBV29-1 with TRBJ2-1; D uncertain. The V gene lost 0 bases and the J gene lost 3 bases, with 9 bases spanning the gap. The CDR3 extends over 14 amino acids. Germline V CDR1 and CDR2: SQVTM, ANQGSEA.

This chain links TRBV5-1 with TRBJ2-3; tentatively, D is TRBD1 (6 bases). Germline V lookup: CDR1 SGHRS, CDR2 YFSETQ. V lost 4 bases and J lost 0, with 21 bases in between. This CDR3 is 18 amino acids long. In nucleotides, the CDR3 is TGCGCCAGCAGCGGGGCTAGGACAGCCCTTGGTAGCACAGATACGCAGTATTTT. This codes for CASSGARTALGSTDTQYF.

This clone ranks as medium-sized (0.01 to 0.1%). J is TRBJ2-1 and V is TRBV4-2, with 9 bases aligning to TRBD2. The CDR3 totals 15 residues. V lost 0 bases, J lost 5 bases, and 2 bases stayed unmatched. Germline CDR1 reads LGHNA; CDR2 reads YNFKEQ. The CDR3 spells CASSQESGRNNEQFF. CDR3 nucleotides: TGTGCCAGCAGCCAAGAAAGCGGGAGGAACAATGAGCAGTTCTTC.

This clone appeared a few times. V is TRBV5-4 and J is TRBJ1-2; 9 bases are a match to TRBD1. This CDR3 is 13 amino acids long. V was pared by 4 bases and J by 8 bases, with 6 bases of the junction left unmatched. Germline V gene lookup returns CDR1 SGHNT and CDR2 YYREEE (reference sequence). CDR3 DNA: TGTGCCAGCAGCATTACAGGGGGCCGGGGCTACACCTTC. Encoded protein: CASSITGGRGYTF.

This clone was picked up a small number of times. The DNA of the CDR3 is TGTGCCAGCAGTTACCGAGGCGCTGAAGCTTTCTTT. This translates into CASSYRGAEAFF. This chain links TRBV6-5 with TRBJ1-1, with D uncertain. The CDR3 covers 12 residues. Germline CDR1 and CDR2: MNHEY and SVGAGI. V was cut by 2 bases and J by 6 bases, with 7 bases left in between.

This clone has more than one count but fewer than ten. V usage is TRBV6-1 and J usage is TRBJ2-7, with a tentative D call TRBD2 (5 bases). V lost 3 bases and J 0 bases, leaving 9 bases between the germline ends. The CDR3 loop spans 14 amino acids. From germline, CDR1 is MNHNS and CDR2 SASEGT. The CDR3 loop is CASSDWRTSYEQYF. In DNA, the CDR3 is TGTGCCAGCAGTGATTGGAGGACCTCCTACGAGCAGTACTTC.

In this sample, this clone turned up many times. The chain has TRBV19 and TRBJ2-7, with a possible D match to TRBD1 (5 bases). CDR1 is LNHDA, CDR2 SQIVND, per germline (reference sequence). The CDR3 spans 13 residues. V lost 2 bases to trimming and J lost 2 bases, with 7 bases between them. The CDR3 spells CASSITTAYEQYF. The CDR3 DNA reads TGTGCCAGTAGTATAACGACAGCCTACGAGCAGTACTTC. The full variable domain, in which reference TRBV19 and TRBJ2-7 provide the parts outside the CDR3, is DGGITQSPKYLFRKEGQNVTLSCEQNLNHDAMYWYRQDPGQGLRLIYYSQIVNDFQKGDIAEGYSVSREKKESFPLTVTSAQKNPTAFYLCASSITTAYEQYFGPGTRLTVT.

The chain uses TRBV19 and TRBJ2-1; D might be TRBD1 or TRBD2, each matching 5 bases. V was pared by 3 bases and J by 9 bases, with 15 bases between. This CDR3 contains 14 residues. Per the germline V gene, CDR1 is LNHDA and CDR2 is SQIVND (reference sequence). CDR3 sequence (DNA): TGTGCCAGTAGTATCGGGGCCGCCCGGGGTGAGCAGTTCTTC. As protein: CASSIGAARGEQFF.

The chain joins TRBV28 to TRBJ1-2, with unresolved D. Per the germline V gene, CDR1 is MDHEN and CDR2 is SYDVKM. The CDR3 extends over 11 amino acids. V was trimmed by 8 bases and J by 5 bases, leaving 9 bases between them. The CDR3 region has the DNA TGTGCCAGCCGAAGGGTGTATGGCTACACCTTC. This translates into CASRRVYGYTF.

The gene calls are TRBV7-8 and TRBJ1-3, with a tentative D call TRBD1 (5 bases). Trimming pared 1 base from V and 1 base from J, leaving 8 bases between. In germline, CDR1 is SGHVS, CDR2 FQNEAQ. This CDR3 contains 15 residues. CDR3 in amino acids: CASSLVGGSGNTIYF. Here the CDR3 DNA reads TGTGCCAGCAGCTTAGTGGGGGGGTCTGGAAACACCATATATTTT.

A few counts support this clone. V and J are TRBV7-9 and TRBJ2-7; 7 positions agree with TRBD1. Germline loops: CDR1 SEHNR, CDR2 FQNEAQ (reference sequence). The CDR3 totals 15 residues. After removal of 7 bases from V and 0 bases from J, the junction contained 9 bases not matched to a gene. CDR3 bases: TGTGCCAGCAACCTCGGCCCAGGGGGCTCCTACGAGCAGTACTTC. This translates into CASNLGPGGSYEQYF. Supplemented by reference TRBV7-9 and TRBJ2-7, the full variable domain reads DTGVSQNPRHKITKRGQNVTFRCDPISEHNRLYWYRQTLGQGPEFLTYFQNEAQLEKSRLLSDRFSAERPKGSFSTLEIQRTEQGDSAMYLCASNLGPGGSYEQYFGPGTRLTVT.

This rearrangement joins TRBV29-1 to TRBJ1-5; 10 nucleotides agree with TRBD1. This CDR3 comprises 13 residues. The V and J ends lost 6 bases and 4 bases, in that order; junction bases with no gene match: 3. The germline V gene has CDR1 SQVTM and CDR2 ANQGSEA. CDR3 nucleotide sequence: TGCAGCGTGGGGACAGGGGAAAATCAGCCCCAGCATTTT. Its protein product is CSVGTGENQPQHF.

This clone was counted a few times. The gene calls are TRBV30 and TRBJ2-7; 7 bases are a match to TRBD2. The V gene end was trimmed by 0 bases and the J gene end by 1 base; junction bases not matched to a gene: 6. The germline CDR1 and CDR2 sequences are GTSNPN and SVGIG (reference sequence). This CDR3 has 15 residues. The CDR3 here is CAWSVILGGSYEQYF. Written as DNA, the CDR3 is TGTGCCTGGAGTGTAATATTGGGAGGGTCCTACGAGCAGTACTTC.

V usage is TRBV27 and J usage is TRBJ2-1; tentatively, D is TRBD1 or TRBD2 (6 bases each). V was shortened by 8 bases and J by 2 bases, with 13 bases between the two germline ends. The CDR3 runs 14 residues. Germline loops: CDR1 MNHEY, CDR2 SMNVEV (reference sequence). CDR3 amino acids: CASGGTNTYNEQFF. Written as DNA, the CDR3 is TGTGCCAGCGGGGGGACAAATACCTACAATGAGCAGTTCTTC.

The gene calls are TRBV11-2 and TRBJ2-3, with 14 bases that match TRBD2. With 5 bases clipped from V and 6 bases from J, the junction kept 13 bases outside the gene matches. The CDR3 totals 18 residues. From germline, CDR1 is SGHAT and CDR2 FQNNGV. The CDR3 DNA follows: TGTGCCAGCAGCCTTCCACACCGACTAGCGGGAGGGAGTGATACGCAGTATTTT. Translated, it gives CASSLPHRLAGGSDTQYF.

This rearrangement joins TRBV7-9 to TRBJ2-1, with TRBD1 matching over 8 bases. V was pared by 5 bases and J by 4 bases, with 7 bases of the junction left unmatched. Germline V CDR1 and CDR2: SEHNR, FQNEAQ (reference sequence). This CDR3 spans 15 amino acids. The CDR3 sequence is CASSPQGAQYNEQFF. For the CDR3, the DNA is TGTGCCAGCAGCCCCCAGGGGGCCCAATACAATGAGCAGTTCTTC.

The V call is TRBV7-9, the J call TRBJ2-2; TRBD2 matches at 8 bases. V trimming: 2 bases; J trimming: 4 bases; junction bases outside the gene matches: 3. There are 15 residues in the CDR3. Germline values: CDR1 SEHNR, CDR2 FQNEAQ (reference sequence). This CDR3 reads CASSLLAGVTGELFF. As DNA, the CDR3 is TGTGCCAGCAGCTTACTAGCGGGTGTCACCGGGGAGCTGTTTTTT. The complete variable domain, with remaining parts taken from reference TRBV7-9 and TRBJ2-2, reads DTGVSQNPRHKITKRGQNVTFRCDPISEHNRLYWYRQTLGQGPEFLTYFQNEAQLEKSRLLSDRFSAERPKGSFSTLEIQRTEQGDSAMYLCASSLLAGVTGELFFGEGSRLTVL.

The chain links TRBV10-3 to TRBJ2-3; D unclear. From germline, CDR1 is ENHRY and CDR2 SYGVKD. Trimming stripped 7 bases from V and 2 bases from J, with 10 bases between. The CDR3 is 13 amino acids. Here the CDR3 DNA reads TGTGCCATCAAAGGCGGAGACACAGATACGCAGTATTTT. It yields the protein CAIKGGDTDTQYF.

This clone was observed a few times. The chain employs TRBV7-8 and TRBJ1-2; TRBD1 might be the D (6 bases). Germline loops: CDR1 SGHVS, CDR2 FQNEAQ. There are 12 residues in the CDR3. Trimming took 4 bases from V and 7 from J, leaving 10 bases between them. CDR3 protein: CASSSGGSGYTF. CDR3 in DNA: TGTGCCAGCAGCTCGGGGGGCAGTGGCTACACCTTC.

There are a few counts of this clone. The chain couples TRBV27 to TRBJ1-2; 7 bases are shared with TRBD1. Germline V gene sequence: CDR1 MNHEY, CDR2 SMNVEV (reference sequence). This CDR3 is built from 15 residues. The V segment lost 5 bases and the J segment 4 bases; nucleotides outside the gene matches: 10. CDR3 sequence (DNA): TGTGCCAGCAGTCTAATTGGGGACAGTAGCTATGGCTACACCTTC. Translated: CASSLIGDSSYGYTF.

J is TRBJ1-2 and V is TRBV30, with D unclear. Germline CDR1 GTSNPN, CDR2 SVGIG (reference sequence). The CDR3 is made up of 14 amino acids. The germline V and J ends were trimmed by 3 bases and 2 bases, with 13 bases remaining between them. In nucleotides, the CDR3 is TGTGCCTGGAGAGCCCCGGGTCCAAACTATGGCTACACCTTC. Encoded protein: CAWRAPGPNYGYTF.

The genes are TRBV19 and TRBJ1-1, with D possibly TRBD1 on 5 matching bases. Germline values: CDR1 LNHDA, CDR2 SQIVND (reference sequence). V lost 6 bases and J lost 4, with 15 bases in between. This CDR3 is built from 14 residues. In DNA, the CDR3 is TGTGCCAGTAGGGAGGACACTGGAAGCACTGAAGCTTTCTTT. It codes for CASREDTGSTEAFF.

The chain has TRBV5-1 and TRBJ2-7; 9 bases are shared with TRBD2. There are 16 residues in the CDR3. V lost 0 bases to trimming and J lost 6 bases; unmatched junction nucleotides: 10. From germline, CDR1 is SGHRS and CDR2 YFSETQ. The CDR3: CASSLERPGLAFEQYF. The CDR3 region has the DNA TGCGCCAGCAGCTTGGAAAGGCCGGGACTAGCCTTCGAGCAGTACTTC.

The rearrangement links TRBV30 to TRBJ2-2; unclear D gene. The CDR3 has 13 residues. V shed 1 base and J shed 7 bases, with 10 bases lying between them. Germline CDR1 is GTSNPN and CDR2 is SVGIG (reference sequence). The CDR3 nucleotides are TGTGCCTGGAGTGAGTCCGATTACGGGGAGCTGTTTTTT. Residues: CAWSESDYGELFF. The full variable domain, in which reference TRBV30 and TRBJ2-2 provide the parts outside the CDR3, is SQTIHQWPATLVQPVGSPLSLECTVEGTSNPNLYWYRQAAGRGLQLLFYSVGIGQISSEVPQNLSASRPQDRQFILSSKKLLLSDSGFYLCAWSESDYGELFFGEGSRLTVL.

This clone has just a few counts. The rearrangement uses TRBV6-1 and TRBJ2-7; D is tentatively TRBD1 or TRBD2 (6 bases each). Germline V gene lookup returns CDR1 MNHNS and CDR2 SASEGT. Trimming shortened V by 0 bases and J by 0 bases, and 9 bases separated the two germline ends. The CDR3 totals 15 residues. The CDR3 loop reads CASSEAGGSSYEQYF. For the CDR3, the DNA is TGTGCCAGCAGTGAAGCAGGGGGGAGCTCCTACGAGCAGTACTTC.